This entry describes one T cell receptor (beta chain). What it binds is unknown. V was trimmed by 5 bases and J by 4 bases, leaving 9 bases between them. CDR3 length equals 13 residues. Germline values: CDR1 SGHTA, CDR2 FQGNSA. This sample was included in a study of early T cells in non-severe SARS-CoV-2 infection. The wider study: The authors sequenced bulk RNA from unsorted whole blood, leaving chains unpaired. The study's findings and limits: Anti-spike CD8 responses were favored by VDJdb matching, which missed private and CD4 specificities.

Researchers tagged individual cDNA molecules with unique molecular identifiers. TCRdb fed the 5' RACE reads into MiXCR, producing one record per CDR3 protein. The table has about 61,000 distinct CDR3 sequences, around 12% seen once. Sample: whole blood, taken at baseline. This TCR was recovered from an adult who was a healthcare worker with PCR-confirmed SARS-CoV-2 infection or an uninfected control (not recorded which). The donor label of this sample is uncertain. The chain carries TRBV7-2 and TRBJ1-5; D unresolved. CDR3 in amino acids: CASSVRGNQPQHF. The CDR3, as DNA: TGTGCCAGCAGCGTAAGAGGGAATCAGCCCCAGCATTTT.